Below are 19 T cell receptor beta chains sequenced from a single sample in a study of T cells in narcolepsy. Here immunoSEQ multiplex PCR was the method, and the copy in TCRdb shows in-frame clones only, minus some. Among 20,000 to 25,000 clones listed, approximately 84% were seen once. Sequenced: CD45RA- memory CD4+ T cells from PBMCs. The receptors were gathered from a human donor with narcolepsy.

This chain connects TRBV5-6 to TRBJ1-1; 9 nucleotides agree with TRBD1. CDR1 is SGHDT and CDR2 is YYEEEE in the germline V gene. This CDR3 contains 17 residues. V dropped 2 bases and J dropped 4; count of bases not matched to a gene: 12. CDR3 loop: CASSFYPLGQGITEAFF. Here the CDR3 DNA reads TGTGCCAGCAGCTTCTACCCGTTGGGACAGGGAATCACTGAAGCTTTCTTT.

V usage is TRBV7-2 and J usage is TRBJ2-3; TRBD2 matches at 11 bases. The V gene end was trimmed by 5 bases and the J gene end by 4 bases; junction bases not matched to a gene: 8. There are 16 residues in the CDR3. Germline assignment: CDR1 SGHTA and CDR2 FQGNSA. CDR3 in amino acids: CASSRSGRAGPDTQYF. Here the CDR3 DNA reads TGTGCCAGCAGCCGTAGCGGGAGGGCCGGACCAGATACGCAGTATTTT.

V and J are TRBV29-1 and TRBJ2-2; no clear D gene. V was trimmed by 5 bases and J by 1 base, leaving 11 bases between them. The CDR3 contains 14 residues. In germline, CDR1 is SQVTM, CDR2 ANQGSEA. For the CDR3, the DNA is TGCAGCGTTTTAGGCTACCTGAACACCGGGGAGCTGTTTTTT. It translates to CSVLGYLNTGELFF.

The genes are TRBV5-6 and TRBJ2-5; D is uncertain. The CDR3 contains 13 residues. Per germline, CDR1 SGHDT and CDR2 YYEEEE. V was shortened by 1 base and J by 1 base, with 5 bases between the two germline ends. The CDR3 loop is CASSLRAQETQYF. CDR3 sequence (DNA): TGTGCCAGCAGCTTGAGAGCCCAAGAGACCCAGTACTTC.

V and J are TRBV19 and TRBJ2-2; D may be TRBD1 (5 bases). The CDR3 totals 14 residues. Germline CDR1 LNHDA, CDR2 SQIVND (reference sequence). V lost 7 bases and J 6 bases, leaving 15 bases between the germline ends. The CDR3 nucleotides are TGTGCCAGTAATGCAGGGTTGAGTGCCGGGGAGCTGTTTTTT. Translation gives CASNAGLSAGELFF.

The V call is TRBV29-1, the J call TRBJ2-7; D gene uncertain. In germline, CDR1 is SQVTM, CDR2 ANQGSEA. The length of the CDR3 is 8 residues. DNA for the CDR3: TGCAAGGTATCCGAGCAGTACTTC. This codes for CKVSEQYF.

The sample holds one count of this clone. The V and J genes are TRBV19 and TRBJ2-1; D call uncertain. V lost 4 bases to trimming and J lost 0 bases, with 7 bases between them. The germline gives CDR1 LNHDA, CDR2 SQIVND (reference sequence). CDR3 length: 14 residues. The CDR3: CASSRGGSYNEQFF. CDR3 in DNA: TGTGCCAGTAGTAGAGGTGGCTCCTACAATGAGCAGTTCTTC.

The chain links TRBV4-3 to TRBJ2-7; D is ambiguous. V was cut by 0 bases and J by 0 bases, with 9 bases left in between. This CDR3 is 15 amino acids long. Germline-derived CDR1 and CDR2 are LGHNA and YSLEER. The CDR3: CASSQELGSSYEQYF. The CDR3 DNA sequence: TGCGCCAGCAGCCAAGAGTTAGGCAGCTCCTACGAGCAGTACTTC.

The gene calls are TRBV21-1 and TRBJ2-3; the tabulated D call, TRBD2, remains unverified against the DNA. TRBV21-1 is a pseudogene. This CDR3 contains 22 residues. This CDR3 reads CASSNPQAPDCFGWSRTDTQYF. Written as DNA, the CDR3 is TGTGCCAGCAGCAATCCCCAAGCGCCGGACTGTTTTGGTTGGAGTAGAACAGATACGCAGTATTTT.

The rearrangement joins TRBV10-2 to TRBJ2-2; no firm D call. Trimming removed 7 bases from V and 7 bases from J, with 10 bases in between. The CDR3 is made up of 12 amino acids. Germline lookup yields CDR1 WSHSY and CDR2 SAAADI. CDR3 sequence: CASKSPGGELFF. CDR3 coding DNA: TGCGCCAGCAAATCCCCAGGCGGGGAGCTGTTTTTT.

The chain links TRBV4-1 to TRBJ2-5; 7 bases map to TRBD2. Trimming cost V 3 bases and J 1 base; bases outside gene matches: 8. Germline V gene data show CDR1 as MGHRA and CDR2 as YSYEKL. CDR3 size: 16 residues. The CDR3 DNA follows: TGCGCCAGCAGCCATGGCTCTAGCGGAGGCCAAGAGACCCAGTACTTC. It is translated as CASSHGSSGGQETQYF.

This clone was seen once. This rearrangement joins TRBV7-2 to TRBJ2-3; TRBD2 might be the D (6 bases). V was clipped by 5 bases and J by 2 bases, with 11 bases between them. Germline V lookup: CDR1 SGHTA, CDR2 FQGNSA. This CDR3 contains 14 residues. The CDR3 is CASSKGLPTDTQYF. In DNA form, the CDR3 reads TGTGCCAGCAGCAAGGGACTGCCCACAGATACGCAGTATTTT.

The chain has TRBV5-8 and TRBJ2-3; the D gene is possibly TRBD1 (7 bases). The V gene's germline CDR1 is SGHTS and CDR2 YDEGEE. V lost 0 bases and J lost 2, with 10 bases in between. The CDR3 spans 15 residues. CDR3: CASSLGQGLTDTQYF. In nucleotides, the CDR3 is TGTGCCAGCAGCTTGGGACAGGGACTCACAGATACGCAGTATTTT.

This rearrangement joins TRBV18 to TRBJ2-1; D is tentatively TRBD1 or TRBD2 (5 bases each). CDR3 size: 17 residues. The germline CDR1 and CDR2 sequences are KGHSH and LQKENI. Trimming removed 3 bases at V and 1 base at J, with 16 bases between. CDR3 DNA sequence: TGTGCCAGCTCACCTTCATCGGGACCACAGTCCTACAATGAGCAGTTCTTC. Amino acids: CASSPSSGPQSYNEQFF.

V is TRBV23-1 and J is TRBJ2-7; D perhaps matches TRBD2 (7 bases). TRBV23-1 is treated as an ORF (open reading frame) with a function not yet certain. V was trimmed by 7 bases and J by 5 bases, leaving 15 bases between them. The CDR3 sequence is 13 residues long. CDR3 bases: TGCGCCAGCATCGGGGGGCATCGCGACGAGCAGTACTTC. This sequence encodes CASIGGHRDEQYF.

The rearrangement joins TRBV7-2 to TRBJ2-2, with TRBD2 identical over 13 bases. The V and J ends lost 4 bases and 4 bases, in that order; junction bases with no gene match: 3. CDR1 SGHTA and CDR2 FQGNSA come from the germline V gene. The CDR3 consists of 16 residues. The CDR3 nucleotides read TGTGCCAGCAGCTCTGGACTAGCGGGAGTCACCGGGGAGCTGTTTTTT. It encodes CASSSGLAGVTGELFF.

Here the CDR3 DNA reads TGTGCCAGCAGCTGGGGACAGGGGAGCACAGATACGCAGTATTTT. It encodes CASSWGQGSTDTQYF. The V call is TRBV5-6, the J call TRBJ2-3; 10 nucleotides align to TRBD1. The V gene end was trimmed by 3 bases and the J gene end by 0 bases; junction bases not matched to a gene: 1. Germline assignment: CDR1 SGHDT and CDR2 YYEEEE. This CDR3 region has 15 residues. The variable domain in full, completed from reference TRBV5-6 and TRBJ2-3, reads DAGVTQSPTHLIKTRGQQVTLRCSPKSGHDTVSWYQQALGQGPQFIFQYYEEEERQRGNFPDRFSGHQFPNYSSELNVNALLLGDSALYLCASSWGQGSTDTQYFGPGTRLTVL.

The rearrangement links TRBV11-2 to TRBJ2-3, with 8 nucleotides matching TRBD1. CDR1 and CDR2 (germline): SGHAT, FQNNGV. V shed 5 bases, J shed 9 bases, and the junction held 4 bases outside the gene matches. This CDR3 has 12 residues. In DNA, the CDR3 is TGTGCCAGCAGCCGCGACAGGGGAACGCAGTATTTT. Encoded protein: CASSRDRGTQYF.

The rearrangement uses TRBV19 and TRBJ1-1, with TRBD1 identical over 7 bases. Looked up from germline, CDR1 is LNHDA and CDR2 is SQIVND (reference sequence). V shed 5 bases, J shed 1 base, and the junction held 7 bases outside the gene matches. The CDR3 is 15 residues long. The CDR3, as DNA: TGTGCCAGTAGTGACGAGGGGGCTTGGAACACTGAAGCTTTCTTT. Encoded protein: CASSDEGAWNTEAFF.